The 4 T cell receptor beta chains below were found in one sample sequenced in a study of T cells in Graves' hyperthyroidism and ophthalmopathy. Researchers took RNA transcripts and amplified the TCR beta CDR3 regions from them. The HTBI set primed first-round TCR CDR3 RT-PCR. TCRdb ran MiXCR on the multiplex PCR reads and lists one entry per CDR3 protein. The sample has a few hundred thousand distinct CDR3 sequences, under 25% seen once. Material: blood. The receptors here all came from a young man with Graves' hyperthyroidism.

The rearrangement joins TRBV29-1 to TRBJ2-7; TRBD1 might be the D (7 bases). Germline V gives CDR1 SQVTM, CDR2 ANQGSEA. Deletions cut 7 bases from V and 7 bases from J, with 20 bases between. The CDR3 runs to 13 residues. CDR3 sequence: CSAGGTDRAEQYF. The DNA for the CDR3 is TGCAGCGCTGGAGGGACAGACCGTGCGGAGCAGTACTTC.

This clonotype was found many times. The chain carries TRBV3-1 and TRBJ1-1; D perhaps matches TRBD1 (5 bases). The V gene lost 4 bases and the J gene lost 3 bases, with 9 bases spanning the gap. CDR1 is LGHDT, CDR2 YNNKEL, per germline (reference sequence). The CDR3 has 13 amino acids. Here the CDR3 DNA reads TGTGCCAGCAGCCGGGACCGTGACACTGAAGCTTTCTTT. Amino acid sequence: CASSRDRDTEAFF.

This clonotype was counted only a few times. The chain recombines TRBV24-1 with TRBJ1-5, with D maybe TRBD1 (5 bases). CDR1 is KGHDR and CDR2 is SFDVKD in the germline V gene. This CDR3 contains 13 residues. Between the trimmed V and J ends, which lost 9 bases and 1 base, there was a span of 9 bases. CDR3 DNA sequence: TGTGCCACCCCCGAGGGGAGCAATCAGCCCCAGCATTTT. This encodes CATPEGSNQPQHF.

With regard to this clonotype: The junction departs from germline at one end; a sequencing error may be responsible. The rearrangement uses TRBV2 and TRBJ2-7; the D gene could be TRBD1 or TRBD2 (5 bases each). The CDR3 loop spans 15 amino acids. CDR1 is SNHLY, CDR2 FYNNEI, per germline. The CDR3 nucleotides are TGTGCCAGCAAATTTGGGACGGTCAGCTCCTACGATCAGTACTTC. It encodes CASKFGTVSSYDQYF.